One and the same sample provided the 10 T cell receptor beta chains below, sequenced in a study of beta chain features in type 1 diabetes. Expressed TCRB transcripts were sequenced after all isolated RNA was converted to cDNA. This table comes from immunoSEQ multiplex PCR, and its TCRdb copy is limited to in-frame clones, with some not included. The profile shows 130,000 to 150,000 clones, about 7% of them singletons. Input material: central memory CD4+ T cells from blood. These receptors all stem from a woman in her twenties or thirties in good health.

In this sample, this clone turned up a few times. V and J are TRBV18 and TRBJ2-2, with TRBD2 as a possible D gene (6 bases). The CDR3 totals 18 residues. Germline V gene data show CDR1 as KGHSH and CDR2 as LQKENI. The germline V and J ends were trimmed by 6 bases and 6 bases, with 26 bases remaining between them. CDR3 DNA sequence: TGTGCCAGCTCGCCAGCGGGTTTGGCGGGAACAAGCCCCGGGGAGCTGTTTTTT. Translating gives CASSPAGLAGTSPGELFF.

The V call is TRBV18, the J call TRBJ1-1; D may be TRBD1 (6 bases). The length of the CDR3 is 15 residues. The V and J ends lost 2 bases and 0 bases respectively, with 10 bases between them. Germline loops: CDR1 KGHSH, CDR2 LQKENI. The CDR3 protein is CASSPTGLLNTEAFF. The CDR3 DNA reads TGTGCCAGCTCACCAACAGGGCTCCTGAACACTGAAGCTTTCTTT.

The chain couples TRBV7-2 to TRBJ2-5; 12 nucleotides match TRBD1. CDR3 size: 15 residues. V trimming: 5 bases; J trimming: 5 bases; junction bases outside the gene matches: 6. Germline CDR1 reads SGHTA; CDR2 reads FQGNSA. DNA for the CDR3: TGTGCCAGCAGCCTGAGGGACAGGGGGCGCGAGACCCAGTACTTC. This encodes CASSLRDRGRETQYF.

There are a few counts of this clone. V usage is TRBV7-2 and J usage is TRBJ2-5; 8 positions agree with TRBD2. The CDR3 covers 14 residues. CDR1 and CDR2 (germline): SGHTA, FQGNSA. V was pared by 2 bases and J by 4 bases, with 3 bases of the junction left unmatched. In DNA form, the CDR3 reads TGTGCCAGCAGCTTATCCGGGAGGGGAGAGACCCAGTACTTC. The encoded protein is CASSLSGRGETQYF.

This clone was counted a few times. The chain links TRBV5-1 to TRBJ2-6; D not certain. This CDR3 is built from 18 residues. With 4 bases removed from V and 0 bases from J, the gap between germline ends came to 17 bases. Germline-derived CDR1 and CDR2 are SGHRS and YFSETQ. The CDR3 here is CASSPTQATRSGANVLTF. DNA for the CDR3: TGCGCCAGCAGCCCCACCCAGGCCACACGCTCTGGGGCCAACGTCCTGACTTTC.

This clone was seen more than once but under ten times. The chain carries TRBV5-4 and TRBJ2-1; TRBD2 agrees at 12 bases. V was clipped by 4 bases and J by 7 bases; unmatched bases: 3. The CDR3 totals 14 residues. Looked up from germline, CDR1 is SGHNT and CDR2 is YYREEE (reference sequence). The CDR3 here is CASSLAGGRNEQFF. The CDR3 nucleotides are TGTGCCAGCAGCCTAGCGGGAGGGCGTAATGAGCAGTTCTTC.

J is TRBJ1-5 and V is TRBV7-9; D may be TRBD1 (5 bases). The germline gives CDR1 SEHNR, CDR2 FQNEAQ (reference sequence). The CDR3 has 16 amino acids. Trimming left V 5 bases short and J 5 bases short, with 19 bases between. The CDR3 protein is CASSLSGRGGHQPQHF. The CDR3 coding sequence is TGTGCCAGCAGCCTCTCGGGGAGGGGAGGACATCAGCCCCAGCATTTT.

The chain uses TRBV7-9 and TRBJ2-7; 7 bases fit TRBD1. This CDR3 has 13 amino acids. J was trimmed by 3 bases and V by 2 bases; bases with no gene match: 1. Germline V CDR1 and CDR2: SEHNR, FQNEAQ (reference sequence). CDR3: CASSLSGGYEQYF. CDR3 coding DNA: TGTGCCAGCAGCTTATCAGGGGGCTACGAGCAGTACTTC. The entire variable domain, with the rest obtained from reference TRBV7-9 and TRBJ2-7, is as follows: DTGVSQNPRHKITKRGQNVTFRCDPISEHNRLYWYRQTLGQGPEFLTYFQNEAQLEKSRLLSDRFSAERPKGSFSTLEIQRTEQGDSAMYLCASSLSGGYEQYFGPGTRLTVT.

The chain recombines TRBV7-2 with TRBJ2-7, with 7 bases identical to TRBD2. Germline CDR1 is SGHTA and CDR2 is FQGNSA. CDR3 size: 15 residues. Unmatched junction bases numbered 3, after V lost 1 base and J lost 0 bases. In DNA, the CDR3 is TGTGCCAGCAGCTTAGGGACTAGTCTCTCCTACGAGCAGTACTTC. It codes for CASSLGTSLSYEQYF.

V usage is TRBV28 and J usage is TRBJ2-1; 13 nucleotides agree with TRBD2. V lost 2 bases, J lost 8 bases, and 3 bases stayed unmatched. CDR3 length: 15 amino acids. CDR1 is MDHEN, CDR2 SYDVKM, per germline. DNA of the CDR3: TGTGCCAGCAGTTTACGACTAGCGGGAGGCGATGAGCAGTTCTTC. Translating gives CASSLRLAGGDEQFF.